Detailed here is one TCR beta chain. Its antigen is currently unknown. This CDR3 spans 15 amino acids. Germline V lookup: CDR1 ENHRY, CDR2 SYGVKD. Trimming cost V 2 bases and J 1 base, with 9 bases left between them. The data were produced by immunoSEQ multiplex PCR, yet TCRdb's version contains in-frame clones alone and is incomplete. The sample records some 130,000 clones, 80% to 90% being singletons. These data belong to a study of T cell responses to AZD1222 COVID-19 vaccine. Study findings and constraints: Mostly white British, mostly female donors; authors suggested clonal diversity may be underestimated. The study reported that nearly half of spike-specific TCRs target unmutated variant regions.

This TCR was recovered from an adult in good health. The material sequenced was peripheral blood, taken on day 0 of AZD1222 vaccination. J is TRBJ1-5 and V is TRBV10-3, with D unclear. CDR3 in amino acids: CAISEAGMSNQPQHF. The DNA of the CDR3 is TGTGCCATCAGTGAGGCCGGGATGAGCAATCAGCCCCAGCATTTT.